Listed here are 3 T cell receptor beta chains from one sample, sequenced in a study of glioma-infiltrating T cells. The iRepertoire nested amplicon-rescue multiplex PCR amplified TCR alpha and beta CDR3s from RNA. TCRdb reanalysed the multiplex PCR reads using MiXCR and keeps one entry per CDR3 protein. The sample lists 400,000 or so distinct CDR3 sequences, approximately 42% occurring once. The sample taken for sequencing was glioma tissue, nonneoplastic brain tissue, or PBMCs (not recorded which). Receptors originate from a human donor with low-grade glioma or glioblastoma, undergoing nonglioma brain surgery, or in good health (not recorded which).

As for this clonotype: A much larger clone is a single base away; this may be a read error. This chain uses TRBV6-2 or TRBV6-3 with TRBJ2-1; D is perhaps TRBD1 (6 bases). The CDR3 extends over 13 amino acids. Germline CDR1 MNHEY, CDR2 SVGEGT. V was trimmed by 4 bases and J by 7 bases, leaving 11 bases between them. Written as DNA, the CDR3 is TGTGCCAGCAGTTTCGCAGGGGCGAATGAGCAGTTCTTC. Translated: CASSFAGANEQFF.

This clonotype was counted a few times. This sequence joins TRBV6-1 and TRBJ1-4; weak D call: TRBD1 (5 bases). Trimming left V 5 bases short and J 3 bases short, with 13 bases between. From germline, CDR1 is MNHNS and CDR2 SASEGT. The CDR3 is made up of 15 amino acids. The DNA of the CDR3 is TGTGCCAGCAGTCCCCGGACAAAGGCTAATGAAAAACTGTTTTTT. Protein: CASSPRTKANEKLFF.

This clonotype has more than one count but fewer than ten. The chain couples TRBV7-2 to TRBJ1-5; D is undetermined. In germline, CDR1 is SGHTA, CDR2 FQGNSA. Trimming left V 4 bases short and J 7 bases short, with 20 bases between. The CDR3 has 16 residues. CDR3: CASSSRGVPARQPQHF. DNA of the CDR3: TGTGCCAGCAGCTCTCGCGGGGTTCCGGCAAGGCAGCCCCAGCATTTT.